This entry features one T cell receptor beta chain sequence. This sample is part of a study of shared clonotypes between healthy human individuals. Germline V gene sequence: CDR1 LNHNV, CDR2 YYDKDF (reference sequence). CDR3 size: 15 residues. V trimming: 2 bases; J trimming: 0 bases; junction bases outside the gene matches: 2. Here immunoSEQ multiplex PCR was the method, and the copy in TCRdb shows in-frame clones only, minus some. The sample records more than 2,000,000 clones, 90% to 95% being singletons. This sequence was found in a young man in good health. Sequencing was done on a sample of naive CD4+ T cells sorted from blood. Sample subset: CD45RA+ positively selected. The V gene is TRBV15, the J gene TRBJ1-2; 8 nucleotides line up with TRBD1. In DNA, the CDR3 is TGTGCCACCAGCAGACTACAGGGGGCTAACTATGGCTACACCTTC. Its protein product is CATSRLQGANYGYTF. The complete variable domain, with remaining parts taken from reference TRBV15 and TRBJ1-2, reads DAMVIQNPRYQVTQFGKPVTLSCSQTLNHNVMYWYQQKSSQAPKLLFHYYDKDFNNEADTPDNFQSRRPNTSFCFLDIRSPGLGDTAMYLCATSRLQGANYGYTFGSGTRLTVV.